Presented here are 10 T cell receptor beta chains from one specimen sequenced in a study of CD8+ T cells in alopecia areata. Documented treatment: oral pan-JAK inhibitor, 5-10 mg twice daily. cDNA reverse transcribed from extracted RNA served as the sequencing template. The data were produced by immunoSEQ multiplex PCR, yet TCRdb's version contains in-frame clones alone and is incomplete. The profile shows approximately 43,000 clones, 65% of them singletons. This material consisted of CD8+ T cells sorted from blood, taken at week 4, from a patient treated with tofacitinib. These TCRs come from a human donor with alopecia areata.

The rearrangement uses TRBV12-5 and TRBJ1-5, with a tentative D call TRBD1 (5 bases). The CDR3 is made up of 16 amino acids. V lost 5 bases and J lost 0, with 14 bases in between. CDR1 and CDR2 (germline): LGHNT, FRNRAP. This chain's CDR3 is CASGPEGALSNQPQHF. In DNA, the CDR3 is TGTGCTAGTGGTCCGGAAGGGGCCCTTAGCAATCAGCCCCAGCATTTT.

This clone was counted once. The J gene is TRBJ2-3, the V gene TRBV2, with D hard to call. The CDR3 length is 11 residues. The germline V gene encodes CDR1 SNHLY and CDR2 FYNNEI. Trimming removed 6 bases from V and 3 bases from J, with 4 bases in between. The CDR3 here is CASRTTDTQYF. Here the CDR3 DNA reads TGTGCCAGCAGGACGACAGATACGCAGTATTTT.

This clone was counted a few times. This chain joins TRBV4-3 and TRBJ2-2; 7 bases map to TRBD2. Germline lookup yields CDR1 LGHNA and CDR2 YSLEER. The CDR3 sequence is 16 residues long. J lost 5 bases, V lost 0 bases, and 6 bases had no gene match. As DNA, the CDR3 is TGCGCCAGCAGCCAAGATCTGACTAGCAGGACCGGGGAGCTGTTTTTT. It translates to CASSQDLTSRTGELFF.

CDR3 protein: CASSRTHQADSNSDEQFF. Here the CDR3 DNA reads TGTGCCAGCAGCCGAACCCATCAGGCTGACTCGAACAGCGATGAGCAGTTCTTC. The chain employs TRBV14 and TRBJ2-1; D not resolved. Trimming stripped 4 bases from V and 8 bases from J, with 27 bases between. The germline V gene has CDR1 SGHDN and CDR2 FVKESK. CDR3 length equals 18 residues.

This chain connects TRBV7-3 to TRBJ1-6, with 9 positions matching TRBD1. Germline V gene lookup returns CDR1 SGHTA and CDR2 FQGTGA. CDR3 length equals 14 residues. V was clipped by 5 bases and J by 6 bases; unmatched bases: 2. CDR3: CASSVGQGNSPLHF. As DNA, the CDR3 is TGTGCCAGCAGCGTGGGACAGGGTAATTCACCCCTCCACTTT.

The chain carries TRBV7-2 and TRBJ1-2; D is ambiguous. This CDR3 region has 13 residues. V was trimmed by 2 bases and J by 7 bases, leaving 11 bases between them. Germline lookup yields CDR1 SGHTA and CDR2 FQGNSA. The CDR3 loop reads CASSLKLEGGYTF. CDR3 nucleotides: TGTGCCAGCAGCTTAAAGCTGGAGGGTGGCTACACCTTC. The full variable domain, completed using reference TRBV7-2 and TRBJ1-2, is GAGVSQSPSNKVTEKGKDVELRCDPISGHTALYWYRQSLGQGLEFLIYFQGNSAPDKSGLPSDRFSAERTGGSVSTLTIQRTQQEDSAVYLCASSLKLEGGYTFGSGTRLTVV.

This clone occurred a few times. J is TRBJ1-1 and V is TRBV4-3; TRBD1 aligns across 8 bases. CDR1 is LGHNA and CDR2 is YSLEER in the germline V gene. The CDR3 length is 15 residues. V shed 4 bases, J shed 4 bases, and the junction held 8 bases outside the gene matches. CDR3 region: CASSLSHTGGTEAFF. CDR3 in DNA: TGCGCCAGCAGCCTATCGCATACAGGGGGCACTGAAGCTTTCTTT.

This chain joins TRBV7-6 and TRBJ2-5; 8 bases match TRBD1. Germline V gene data show CDR1 as SGHVS and CDR2 as FNYEAQ. Losses at the gene ends were 4 bases for V and 2 bases for J; bases not matched to a gene: 3. The CDR3 is made up of 14 amino acids. CDR3 amino acids: CASSSGQGQETQYF. CDR3 sequence (DNA): TGTGCCAGCAGCTCCGGACAGGGACAAGAGACCCAGTACTTC. Full variable domain (outside the CDR3, taken from reference TRBV7-6 and TRBJ2-5): GAGVSQSPRYKVTKRGQDVALRCDPISGHVSLYWYRQALGQGPEFLTYFNYEAQQDKSGLPNDRFSAERPEGSISTLTIQRTEQRDSAMYRCASSSGQGQETQYFGPGTRLLVL.

The V and J genes are TRBV9 and TRBJ1-6; no reliable D call. V dropped 0 bases and J dropped 7 bases, with 8 bases sitting between them. This CDR3 comprises 14 residues. Germline CDR1 reads SGDLS; CDR2 reads YYNGEE. The CDR3 reads CASSVGSDNSPLHF. CDR3 in DNA: TGTGCCAGCAGCGTAGGCAGTGACAATTCACCCCTCCACTTT.

The chain recombines TRBV10-2 with TRBJ1-1; D remains unclear. The CDR3 is 13 residues long. Germline CDR1 reads WSHSY; CDR2 reads SAAADI. V shed 0 bases and J shed 3 bases, with 5 bases lying between them. CDR3 in amino acids: CASSESEYTEAFF. Here the CDR3 DNA reads TGCGCCAGCAGTGAGTCGGAATACACTGAAGCTTTCTTT.